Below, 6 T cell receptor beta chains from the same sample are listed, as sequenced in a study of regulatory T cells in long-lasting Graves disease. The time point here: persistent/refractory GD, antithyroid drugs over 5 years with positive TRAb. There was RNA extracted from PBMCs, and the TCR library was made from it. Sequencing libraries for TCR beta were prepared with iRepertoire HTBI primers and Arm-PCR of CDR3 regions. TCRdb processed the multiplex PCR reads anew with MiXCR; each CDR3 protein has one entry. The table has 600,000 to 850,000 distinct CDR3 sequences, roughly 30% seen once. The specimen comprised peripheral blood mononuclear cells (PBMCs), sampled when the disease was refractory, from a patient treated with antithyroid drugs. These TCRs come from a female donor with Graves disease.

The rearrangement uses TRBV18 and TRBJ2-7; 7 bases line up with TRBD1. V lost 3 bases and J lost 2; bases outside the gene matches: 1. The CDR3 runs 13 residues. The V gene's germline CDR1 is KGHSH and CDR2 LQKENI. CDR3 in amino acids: CASSPTGAYEQYF. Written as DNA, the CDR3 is TGTGCCAGCTCACCCACAGGGGCCTACGAGCAGTACTTC.

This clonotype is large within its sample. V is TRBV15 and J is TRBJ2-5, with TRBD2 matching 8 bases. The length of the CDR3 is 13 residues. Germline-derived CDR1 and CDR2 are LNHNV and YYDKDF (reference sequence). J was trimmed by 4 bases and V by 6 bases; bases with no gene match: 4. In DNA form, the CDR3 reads TGTGCCACCAGTAGGCTAGCGGGAGAGACCCAGTACTTC. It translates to CATSRLAGETQYF.

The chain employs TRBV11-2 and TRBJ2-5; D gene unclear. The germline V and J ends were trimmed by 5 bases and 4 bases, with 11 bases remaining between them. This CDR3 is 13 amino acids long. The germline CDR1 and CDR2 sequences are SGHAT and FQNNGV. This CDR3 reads CASSARGGETQYF. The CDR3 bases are TGTGCCAGCAGCGCACGAGGCGGAGAGACCCAGTACTTC.

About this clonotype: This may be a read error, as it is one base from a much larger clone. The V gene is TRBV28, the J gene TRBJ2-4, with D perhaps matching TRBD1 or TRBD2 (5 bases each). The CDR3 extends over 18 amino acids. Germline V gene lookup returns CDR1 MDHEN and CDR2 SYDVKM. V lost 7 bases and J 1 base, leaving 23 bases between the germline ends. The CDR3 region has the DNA TGTGCCAGCAAGGGGTCGGGGCGGCAGAAAAGGGCCAAAAACATTCAGTACTTC. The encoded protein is CASKGSGRQKRAKNIQYF.

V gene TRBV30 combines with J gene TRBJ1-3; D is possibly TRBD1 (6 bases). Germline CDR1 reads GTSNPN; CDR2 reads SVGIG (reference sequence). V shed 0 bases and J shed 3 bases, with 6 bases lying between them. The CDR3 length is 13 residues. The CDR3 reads CAWSVTGGNTIYF. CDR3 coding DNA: TGTGCCTGGAGTGTGACAGGTGGAAACACCATATATTTT. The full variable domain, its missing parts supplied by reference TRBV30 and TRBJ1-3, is SQTIHQWPATLVQPVGSPLSLECTVEGTSNPNLYWYRQAAGRGLQLLFYSVGIGQISSEVPQNLSASRPQDRQFILSSKKLLLSDSGFYLCAWSVTGGNTIYFGEGSWLTVV.

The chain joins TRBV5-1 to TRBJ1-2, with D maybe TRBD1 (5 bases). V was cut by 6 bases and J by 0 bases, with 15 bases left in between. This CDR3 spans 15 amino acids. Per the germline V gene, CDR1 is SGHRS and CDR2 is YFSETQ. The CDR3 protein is CASNPSGPTNYGYTF. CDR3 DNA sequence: TGCGCCAGCAATCCCTCAGGGCCCACTAACTATGGCTACACCTTC.